The clone carrying this T cell receptor (beta chain) was recorded only once. This sample is drawn from a study of T cell changes during pregnancy in multiple sclerosis. The CDR3 runs 13 residues. V gave up 2 bases and J gave up 2 bases, with 7 bases separating them. The germline CDR1 and CDR2 sequences are MNHEY and SMNVEV (reference sequence). TCRdb keeps only in-frame clones here, not all; method: immunoSEQ multiplex PCR. The sample yields fewer than 150,000 clones, 90% to 98% seen once. The sequence was collected from a female donor with multiple sclerosis, enrolled in a pregnancy study. V is TRBV27 and J is TRBJ2-7, with D unresolved. The sequences come from peripheral blood, collected after pregnancy. CDR3 sequence reads: CASSLSYAYEQYF. The CDR3 nucleotides are TGTGCCAGCAGTTTAAGCTACGCCTACGAGCAGTACTTC.